The rows below give T cell receptor beta chains drawn from one sample of a study of T cell responses to AZD1222 COVID-19 vaccine. Libraries were prepared by immunoSEQ multiplex PCR; TCRdb keeps only in-frame clonotypes and omits some of them. Of fewer than 100,000 clones listed, around 88% were seen once; the top ten hold around 10%. Sequences were derived from peripheral blood, sampled 28 days after the second AZD1222 dose. The receptors originated from an adult who received the AZD1222 COVID-19 vaccine. CDR3s include the opening cysteine and the closing phenylalanine or tryptophan. A D gene is named only where the DNA matches it firmly. Not every row has a clone size; where given, it reads once, few, many or a size class.

TRBJ2-3 | TRBV6-2/TRBV6-3 | . | TRBD2 | CASSRYSQAGSTDTQYF | TGTGCCAGCAGTCGCTACTCACAAGCGGGGAGCACAGATACGCAGTATTTT
TRBJ2-3 | TRBV3-1/TRBV3-2 | few | TRBD2 | CASTPPRWRGASTDTQYF | TGTGCCAGCACCCCACCAAGATGGCGGGGGGCAAGCACAGATACGCAGTATTTT
TRBJ2-7 | TRBV7-2 | once | TRBD2 | CASSFASGGVYEQYF | TGTGCCAGCAGTTTCGCTAGCGGGGGGGTGTACGAGCAGTACTTC
TRBJ2-7 | TRBV4-3 | . | . | CASSQDRRYEQYF | TGCGCCAGCAGCCAAGATCGACGGTACGAGCAGTACTTC
TRBJ2-5 | TRBV4-2 | . | . | CASSQMGEETQYF | TGTGCCAGCAGCCAGATGGGAGAAGAGACCCAGTACTTC
TRBJ2-3 | TRBV10-3 | . | TRBD1 | CAIGGQETGTDTQYF | TGTGCCATCGGGGGACAGGAAACGGGGACAGATACGCAGTATTTT
TRBJ2-3 | TRBV9 | . | . | CASSVGGLPFTDTQYF | TGTGCCAGCAGCGTGGGGGGGCTTCCCTTCACAGATACGCAGTATTTT
TRBJ2-7 | TRBV28 | . | . | CASSLRHPGEQYF | TGTGCCAGCAGTTTAAGGCACCCGGGAGAGCAGTACTTC
TRBJ1-2 | TRBV28 | . | . | CASSGAGENYGYTF | TGTGCCAGCAGCGGGGCAGGGGAAAACTATGGCTACACCTTC
TRBJ1-2 | TRBV18 | once | TRBD1 | CASSPGTGVDYGYTF | TGTGCCAGCTCACCCGGGACAGGGGTTGACTATGGCTACACCTTC
TRBJ1-1 | TRBV11-1 | once | . | CASSFVGGDTEAFF | TGTGCCAGCAGCTTCGTGGGGGGAGACACTGAAGCTTTCTTT
TRBJ2-7 | TRBV4-3 | . | . | CASSQGTGLWEQYF | TGCGCCAGCAGCCAAGGGACGGGTTTATGGGAGCAGTACTTC
TRBJ1-3 | TRBV3-1/TRBV3-2 | . | . | CASNGGGNTIYF | TGTGCCAGTAATGGCGGTGGAAACACCATATATTTT
TRBJ2-7 | TRBV7-9 | . | . | CASSTRTQDGQYF | TGTGCCAGCAGCACGAGAACCCAAGACGGGCAGTACTTC
TRBJ1-5 | TRBV6-5 | . | TRBD1 | CASSPDRGYQPQHF | TGTGCCAGCAGCCCCGACAGGGGGTATCAGCCCCAGCATTTT
TRBJ2-3 | TRBV6-2/TRBV6-3 | . | TRBD2 | CASSYEPGLASTDTQYF | TGTGCCAGCAGTTATGAACCGGGACTAGCGAGCACAGATACGCAGTATTTT
TRBJ2-7 | TRBV5-1 | . | . | CASSLGVVGPYEQYF | TGCGCCAGCAGCTTGGGGGTCGTCGGTCCCTACGAGCAGTACTTC
TRBJ2-1 | TRBV4-3 | . | . | CASSRRPNEQFF | TGCGCCAGCAGCCGGCGCCCAAATGAGCAGTTCTTC
TRBJ1-1 | TRBV6-5 | . | . | CASSFTGGRTEAFF | TGTGCCAGCAGTTTTACAGGAGGAAGGACTGAAGCTTTCTTT
TRBJ2-7 | TRBV5-4 | . | . | CASSLGGRISYEQYF | TGTGCCAGCAGCTTGGGTGGACGCATCTCCTACGAGCAGTACTTC
TRBJ2-7 | TRBV19 | . | . | CASSIGRGTFVGEQYF | TGTGCCAGTAGTATCGGAAGGGGGACATTTGTTGGGGAGCAGTACTTC
TRBJ2-5 | TRBV4-3 | . | . | CASSLDRQGETQYF | TGCGCCAGCAGCCTCGATCGGCAGGGGGAGACCCAGTACTTC
TRBJ2-3 | TRBV5-3 | . | TRBD1 | CARCLALGQGSGDTQYF | TGTGCCAGATGCTTGGCTTTGGGACAGGGTTCCGGGGATACGCAGTATTTT
TRBJ2-7 | TRBV5-1 | few | TRBD1 | CASSPGQGGNEQYF | TGCGCCAGCAGCCCAGGACAGGGGGGGAACGAGCAGTACTTC
TRBJ2-7 | TRBV7-9 | . | TRBD2 | CASSLEGTSVEQYF | TGTGCCAGCAGCTTAGAAGGGACTAGCGTAGAGCAGTACTTC
TRBJ1-6 | TRBV18 | . | TRBD1 | CASSPNDRDSPLHF | TGTGCCAGCTCACCTAACGACAGGGACTCACCCCTCCACTTT
TRBJ2-3 | TRBV6-2/TRBV6-3 | . | TRBD1 | CASSRQGLRTDTQYF | TGTGCCAGCAGTCGACAGGGCTTGCGCACAGATACGCAGTATTTT
TRBJ2-5 | TRBV6-5 | few | . | CASKASGKTQYF | TGTGCCAGCAAGGCCTCCGGAAAGACCCAGTACTTC
TRBJ1-1 | TRBV7-3 | once | . | CASIEIRVPVNTEAFF | TGTGCCAGCATCGAGATCAGGGTTCCGGTGAACACTGAAGCTTTCTTT